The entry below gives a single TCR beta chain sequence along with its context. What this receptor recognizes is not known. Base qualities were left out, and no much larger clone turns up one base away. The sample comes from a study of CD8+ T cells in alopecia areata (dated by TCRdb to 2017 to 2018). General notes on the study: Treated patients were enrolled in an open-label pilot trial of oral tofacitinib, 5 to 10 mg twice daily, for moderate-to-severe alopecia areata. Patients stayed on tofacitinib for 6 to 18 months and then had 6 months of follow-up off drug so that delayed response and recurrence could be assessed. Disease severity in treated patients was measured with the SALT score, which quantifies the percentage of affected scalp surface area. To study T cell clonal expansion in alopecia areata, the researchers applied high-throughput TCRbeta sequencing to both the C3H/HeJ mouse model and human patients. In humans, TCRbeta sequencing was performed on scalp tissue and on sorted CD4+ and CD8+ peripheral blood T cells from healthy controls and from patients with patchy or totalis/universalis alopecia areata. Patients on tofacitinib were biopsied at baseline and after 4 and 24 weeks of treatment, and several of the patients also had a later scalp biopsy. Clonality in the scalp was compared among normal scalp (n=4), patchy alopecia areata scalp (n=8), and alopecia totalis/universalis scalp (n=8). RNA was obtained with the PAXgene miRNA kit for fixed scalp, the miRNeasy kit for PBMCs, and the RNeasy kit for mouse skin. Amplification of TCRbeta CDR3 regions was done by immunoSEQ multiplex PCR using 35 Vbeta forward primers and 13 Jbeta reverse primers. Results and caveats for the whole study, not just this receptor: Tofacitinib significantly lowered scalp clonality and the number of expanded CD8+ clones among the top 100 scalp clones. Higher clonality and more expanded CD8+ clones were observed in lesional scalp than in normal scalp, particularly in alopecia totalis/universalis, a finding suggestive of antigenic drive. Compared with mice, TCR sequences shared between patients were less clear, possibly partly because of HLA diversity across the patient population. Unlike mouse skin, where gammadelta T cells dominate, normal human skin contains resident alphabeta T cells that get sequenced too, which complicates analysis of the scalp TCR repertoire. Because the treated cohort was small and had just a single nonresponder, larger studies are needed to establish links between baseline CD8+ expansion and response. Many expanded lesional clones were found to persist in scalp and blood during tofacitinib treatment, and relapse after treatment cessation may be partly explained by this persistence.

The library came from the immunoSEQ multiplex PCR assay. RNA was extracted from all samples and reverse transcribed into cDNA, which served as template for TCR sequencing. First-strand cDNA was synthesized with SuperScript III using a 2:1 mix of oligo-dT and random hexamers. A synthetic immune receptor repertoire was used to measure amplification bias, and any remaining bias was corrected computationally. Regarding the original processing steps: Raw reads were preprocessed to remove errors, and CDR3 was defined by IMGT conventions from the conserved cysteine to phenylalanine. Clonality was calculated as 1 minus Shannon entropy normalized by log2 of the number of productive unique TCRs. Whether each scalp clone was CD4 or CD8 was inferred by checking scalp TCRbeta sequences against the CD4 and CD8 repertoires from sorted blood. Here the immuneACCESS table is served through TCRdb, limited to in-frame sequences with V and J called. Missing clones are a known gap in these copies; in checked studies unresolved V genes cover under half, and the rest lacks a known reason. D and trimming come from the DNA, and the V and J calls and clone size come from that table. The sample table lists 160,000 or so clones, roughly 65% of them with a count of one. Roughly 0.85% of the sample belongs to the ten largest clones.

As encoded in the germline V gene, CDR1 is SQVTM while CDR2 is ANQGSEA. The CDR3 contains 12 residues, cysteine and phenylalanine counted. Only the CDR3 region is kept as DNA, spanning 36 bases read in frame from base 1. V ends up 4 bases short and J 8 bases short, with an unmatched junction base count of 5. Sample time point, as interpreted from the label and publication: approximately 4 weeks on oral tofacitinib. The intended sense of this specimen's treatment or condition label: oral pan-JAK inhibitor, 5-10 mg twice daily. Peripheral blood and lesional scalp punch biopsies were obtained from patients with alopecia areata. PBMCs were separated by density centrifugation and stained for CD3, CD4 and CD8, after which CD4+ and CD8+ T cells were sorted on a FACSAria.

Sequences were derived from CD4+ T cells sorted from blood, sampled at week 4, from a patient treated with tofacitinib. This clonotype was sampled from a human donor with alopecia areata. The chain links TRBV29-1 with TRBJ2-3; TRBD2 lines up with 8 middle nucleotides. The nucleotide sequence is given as TGCAGCGTTGTCGGGGGGGCGAGTACGCAGTATTTT. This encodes CSVVGGASTQYF.